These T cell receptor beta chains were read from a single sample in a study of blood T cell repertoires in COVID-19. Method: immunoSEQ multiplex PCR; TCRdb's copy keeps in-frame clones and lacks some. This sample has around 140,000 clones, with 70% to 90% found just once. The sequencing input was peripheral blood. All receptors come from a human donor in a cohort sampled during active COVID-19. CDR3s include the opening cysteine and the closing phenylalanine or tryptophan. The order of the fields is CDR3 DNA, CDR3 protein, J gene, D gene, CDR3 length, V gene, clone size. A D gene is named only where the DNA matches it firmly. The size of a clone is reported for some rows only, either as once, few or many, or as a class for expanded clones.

TGTGCCAGCAGTTACTCGAGAACCTCCTACGAGCAGTACTTC CASSYSRTSYEQYF TRBJ2-7 - 14 TRBV6-5 -
TGTGCCAGCAGTGCGGGACAGGGGGAGGCTAACACTGAAGCTTTCTTT CASSAGQGEANTEAFF TRBJ1-1 TRBD1 16 TRBV27 few
TGTGCCAGCAGCTTCGGGGGTTTTGGCGAGCAGTACTTC CASSFGGFGEQYF TRBJ2-7 - 13 TRBV5-5 -
TGTGCCAGTAGTTTCAGGGGCAGCTCCTACGAGCAGTACTTC CASSFRGSSYEQYF TRBJ2-7 - 14 TRBV19 few
TGTGCCACAGTCCCTTCGAACACCGGGGAGCTGTTTTTT CATVPSNTGELFF TRBJ2-2 - 13 TRBV5-4 -
TGTGCCACCTCGTTGCGGGGGAATCAGCCCCAGCATTTT CATSLRGNQPQHF TRBJ1-5 - 13 TRBV2 -
TGTGCCAGCAGCTTAGGGGACAGGGTTAGGCACGAGCAGTACTTC CASSLGDRVRHEQYF TRBJ2-7 TRBD1 15 TRBV5-6 -
TGTGCCAGCAGTAACCCCGACAGGGCCTCCTACGAGCAGTACTTC CASSNPDRASYEQYF TRBJ2-7 TRBD1 15 TRBV6-2/TRBV6-3 -
TGCGCCAGCAGCTCCGGGACAAGCGGTGAGCAGTTCTTC CASSSGTSGEQFF TRBJ2-1 - 13 TRBV5-1 -
TGTGCCATGAGACAGGCAAGCACAGATACGCAGTATTTT CAMRQASTDTQYF TRBJ2-3 - 13 TRBV27 -
TGTGCCAGCAGCTTAATTGCGGGGGGGCCAGGGGATACGCAGTATTTT CASSLIAGGPGDTQYF TRBJ2-3 TRBD2 16 TRBV7-3 -
TGTGCCTGGAGTGACAGGGGTAACTATGGCTACACCTTC CAWSDRGNYGYTF TRBJ1-2 TRBD1 13 TRBV30 -
TGTGCCAGCAGCGCATGGGACAGGGAGAACTATGGCTACACCTTC CASSAWDRENYGYTF TRBJ1-2 TRBD1 15 TRBV9 -
TGTGCCAGCTTCCGTCGGGCAGGGAAATATGGCTACACCTTC CASFRRAGKYGYTF TRBJ1-2 - 14 TRBV6-6 -
TGTGCCAGCAGTTATATGGGAGGTAACATCTATGGCTACACCTTC CASSYMGGNIYGYTF TRBJ1-2 - 15 TRBV6-5 -
TGCGCCAGCAGCCAAGCGCTAGCGGGGTCCCAGCCCTACGAGCAGTACTTC CASSQALAGSQPYEQYF TRBJ2-7 TRBD2 17 TRBV4-3 -
TGCGCCAGCAGCTTGGCCGCGGGGGGAACTAATGAAAAACTGTTTTTT CASSLAAGGTNEKLFF TRBJ1-4 - 16 TRBV5-1 -
TGTGCCAGCAGCCAAGATGTGGCGGGGGGGCCCAATGAGCAGTTCTTC CASSQDVAGGPNEQFF TRBJ2-1 TRBD2 16 TRBV4-2 -
TGCGCCAGCAGCTTTCCGGCAGGGGGCAATGAGCAGTTCTTC CASSFPAGGNEQFF TRBJ2-1 TRBD1 14 TRBV5-1 -
TGCGCCAGCAGCCAAGAATCGGGGGTAAATCAGCCCCAGCATTTT CASSQESGVNQPQHF TRBJ1-5 - 15 TRBV4-1 -
TGTGCCAGCAGTTTATCATACAGGACAGCTTATAAGGAAAAACTGTTTTTT CASSLSYRTAYKEKLFF TRBJ1-4 - 17 TRBV28 -
TGCGCCAGCAGCCCTCGGGGACAGGGGACTGGCGAGCAGTACTTC CASSPRGQGTGEQYF TRBJ2-7 TRBD1 15 TRBV5-1 -
TGTGCCAGCAGTGAATTTGGAGGGTTCGGCGAAAAACTGTTTTTT CASSEFGGFGEKLFF TRBJ1-4 - 15 TRBV25-1 -
TGTGCCAGCAGTGCACAGGGGGCTCTGGGTCAGCCCCAGCATTTT CASSAQGALGQPQHF TRBJ1-5 TRBD1 15 TRBV6-6 -
TGTGCCAGCAGTTTATCGCAGGGGGGCTACGAGCAGTACTTC CASSLSQGGYEQYF TRBJ2-7 - 14 TRBV27 -
TGTGCCAGCAGCCTTGGGATGGGGGGGCAGCCCCAGCATTTT CASSLGMGGQPQHF TRBJ1-5 - 14 TRBV5-5 few
TGTGCCAGCAGTTACATGCCCCCGGGTAATTCACCCCTCCACTTT CASSYMPPGNSPLHF TRBJ1-6 - 15 TRBV6-5 -
TGTGCCAGCAGCTGGCTCGGACAGGGGGCCTCCTACGAGCAGTACTTC CASSWLGQGASYEQYF TRBJ2-7 TRBD1 16 TRBV7-9 once
TGCAGCGTTCCTGGACAGGAAAGTAAGGAAAAACTGTTTTTT CSVPGQESKEKLFF TRBJ1-4 TRBD1 14 TRBV29-1 -
TGTGCCAGCAGCTTGGGGCAGGATGGAAACACCATATATTTT CASSLGQDGNTIYF TRBJ1-3 - 14 TRBV7-6 -
TGTGCCACGAACGACAGGGGTAGCTCTGGGGCCAACGTCCTGACTTTC CATNDRGSSGANVLTF TRBJ2-6 TRBD1 16 TRBV15 -
TGTGCCATCAGTGAGTCACAGACTAGCGGGGGTTTCCGCGATGAGCAGTTCTTC CAISESQTSGGFRDEQFF TRBJ2-1 TRBD2 18 TRBV10-3 -
TGTGCCAGCAGCTTCCTCAGGGGCGGAAACACCATATATTTT CASSFLRGGNTIYF TRBJ1-3 - 14 TRBV7-9 -
TGTGCCTGGAGTGTACGCCCCGGCTACGAGCAGTACTTC CAWSVRPGYEQYF TRBJ2-7 - 13 TRBV30 once
TGTGCCAGCAACGAGGACAGGGACTACGAGCAGTACTTC CASNEDRDYEQYF TRBJ2-7 TRBD1 13 TRBV2 -
TGTGCCAGCAGTTTCGGGGACAATGAGCAGTTCTTC CASSFGDNEQFF TRBJ2-1 - 12 TRBV12-3/TRBV12-4 few
TGTGCCAGCAGTGACAGGGCTAGCGGGGCCCTTTACAATGAGCAGTTCTTC CASSDRASGALYNEQFF TRBJ2-1 TRBD2 17 TRBV6-4 -
TGCGCCAGCAGCTACCCCCGAGAGCTAGCGGGGGGGGCCAACGCCGGGGAGCTGTTTTTT CASSYPRELAGGANAGELFF TRBJ2-2 TRBD2 20 TRBV5-1 -
TGTGCCAGCAGCCAAGGCGACAGCAATTCACCCCTCCACTTT CASSQGDSNSPLHF TRBJ1-6 - 14 TRBV3-1/TRBV3-2 -
TGTGCCAGCAGTGAAGCCCGTGGGACTGTATATGGCTACACCTTC CASSEARGTVYGYTF TRBJ1-2 - 15 TRBV2 -
TGTGCCAGCAGTCTTCCCCTGACAGGGGGCGGAAGGACCCTCCACTTT CASSLPLTGGGRTLHF TRBJ1-6 TRBD1 16 TRBV28 once
TGTGCCTGGAGTGTACATTTAGCGGGGGGCCCCTACGAGCAGTACTTC CAWSVHLAGGPYEQYF TRBJ2-7 TRBD2 16 TRBV30 -
TGTGCCAGCAGCGTATACCCCTCGAGGGACGAGCAGTACTTC CASSVYPSRDEQYF TRBJ2-7 - 14 TRBV9 -
TGCGCCAGCAGCCCAAGCGGGGGGCAAGAGACCCAGTACTTC CASSPSGGQETQYF TRBJ2-5 TRBD2 14 TRBV4-1 -
TGTGCCACCAGTGACCCGGGGGGCTTAGCGGGCTCTTCCACAGATACGCAGTATTTT CATSDPGGLAGSSTDTQYF TRBJ2-3 - 19 TRBV24-1 -
TGTGCCACCAGCAGAGAAGGAGGATCCCTCAGTAAAGCTTTCTTT CATSREGGSLSKAFF TRBJ1-1 - 15 TRBV15 -
TGTGCCACCCTGGACAGGGGGCGAGGCTACACCTTC CATLDRGRGYTF TRBJ1-2 TRBD1 12 TRBV10-3 -
TGTGCCAGCAGCTTAGAAACCAGGGGGGTTCAGCCCCAGCATTTT CASSLETRGVQPQHF TRBJ1-5 TRBD1 15 TRBV7-8 -
TGCGCCAGCAGCCAAGAAGGGCAGGGCGGGGGAAAACTGTTTTTT CASSQEGQGGGKLFF TRBJ1-4 - 15 TRBV4-3 -
TGTGCCAGCAGCTTAGACCGGGGGGCGAACACAGATACGCAGTATTTT CASSLDRGANTDTQYF TRBJ2-3 - 16 TRBV11-2 -
TGTGCCAGCACGTCGGGACAGGCGGGCTCTGGGGCCAACGTCCTGACTTTC CASTSGQAGSGANVLTF TRBJ2-6 TRBD1 17 TRBV2 -
TGCAGCGGTAGCGGGGGGCCCTACAATGAGCAGTTCTTC CSGSGGPYNEQFF TRBJ2-1 TRBD2 13 TRBV29-1 -
TGTGCCAGCTCACCATCAGGCGGGGGAGGCACAGATACGCAGTATTTT CASSPSGGGGTDTQYF TRBJ2-3 TRBD2 16 TRBV18 -